This is a list of T cell receptor beta chains from one sample in a study of T cell repertoires in cytomegalovirus infection. TCRdb passed the reads through MiXCR, listing each CDR3 protein once. The data show about 600,000 distinct CDR3 sequences, with approximately 25% seen just once and 6.5% to 10% held by the top ten. Specimen: CD8+ T cells from PBMCs. The receptor source for this set is a human donor in good health (CMV status not recorded). Some clones in this sample may be carry-over from other donors' samples. Each CDR3 is given with its conserved first and last residue. Each record gives: J gene, V gene, D gene, clone size, CDR3 protein, CDR3 DNA. D genes are given only for firm matches. Clone size is not always given. Where it is, it says once, few, many or a class for expanded clones.

j_gene: TRBJ2-1; v_gene: TRBV19; d_gene: .; abundance: .; CDR3aa: CASSPGPFEQFF; CDR3nt: TGTGCCAGTAGTCCGGGACCCTTCGAGCAGTTCTTC
j_gene: TRBJ2-2; v_gene: TRBV7-9; d_gene: .; abundance: many; CDR3aa: CASSVPGELFF; CDR3nt: TGTGCCAGCAGCGTGCCCGGGGAGCTGTTTTTT
j_gene: TRBJ1-6; v_gene: TRBV7-9; d_gene: .; abundance: few; CDR3aa: CASSLVSGSAGVTDLHSPLHF; CDR3nt: TGTGCCAGCAGCTTAGTAAGCGGTTCGGCAGGGGTAACCGATTTACATTCACCCCTCCACTTT
j_gene: TRBJ2-5; v_gene: TRBV6-2/TRBV6-3; d_gene: TRBD2; abundance: .; CDR3aa: CASSSKPSGGETQETQYF; CDR3nt: TGTGCCAGCAGTTCGAAGCCTAGCGGGGGGGAGACTCAAGAGACCCAGTACTTC
j_gene: TRBJ2-4; v_gene: TRBV28; d_gene: .; abundance: many; CDR3aa: CASSFRGAGTKNIQYF; CDR3nt: TGTGCCAGCAGTTTTCGGGGGGCTGGAACCAAAAACATTCAGTACTTC
j_gene: TRBJ1-1; v_gene: TRBV28; d_gene: .; abundance: .; CDR3aa: CASSLGASSNTEAFF; CDR3nt: TGTGCCAGCAGTTTGGGTGCCAGTTCGAACACTGAAGCTTTCTTT
j_gene: TRBJ2-2; v_gene: TRBV20-1; d_gene: TRBD2; abundance: .; CDR3aa: CSARDLRGDHGELFF; CDR3nt: TGCAGTGCTAGAGATTTGCGGGGGGATCACGGGGAGCTGTTTTTT
j_gene: TRBJ1-1; v_gene: TRBV9; d_gene: TRBD1; abundance: .; CDR3aa: CASGQGALTEAFF; CDR3nt: TGTGCCAGTGGGCAGGGGGCACTCACTGAAGCTTTCTTT
j_gene: TRBJ1-2; v_gene: TRBV6-6; d_gene: .; abundance: .; CDR3aa: CASRSLYGYTF; CDR3nt: TGTGCCAGCAGGTCCCTCTATGGCTACACCTTC
j_gene: TRBJ2-3; v_gene: TRBV12-3/TRBV12-4; d_gene: TRBD2; abundance: .; CDR3aa: CASKGSGETDTQYF; CDR3nt: TGTGCCAGCAAGGGTAGCGGGGAGACAGATACGCAGTATTTT
j_gene: TRBJ2-4; v_gene: TRBV28; d_gene: .; abundance: .; CDR3aa: CASRGAAGNIQYF; CDR3nt: TGTGCCAGCAGGGGGGCAGCTGGAAACATTCAGTACTTC
j_gene: TRBJ1-1; v_gene: TRBV3-1; d_gene: .; abundance: .; CDR3aa: CASSQAYLNTEAFF; CDR3nt: TGTGCCAGCAGCCAGGCATATCTGAACACTGAAGCTTTCTTT
j_gene: TRBJ2-1; v_gene: TRBV27; d_gene: .; abundance: few; CDR3aa: CASSWGANEQFF; CDR3nt: TGTGCCAGCAGTTGGGGGGCTAATGAGCAGTTCTTC
j_gene: TRBJ2-1; v_gene: TRBV12-3/TRBV12-4; d_gene: .; abundance: many; CDR3aa: CASGSGGPGYNEQFF; CDR3nt: TGTGCCAGTGGGTCGGGGGGCCCAGGGTACAATGAGCAGTTCTTC
j_gene: TRBJ2-5; v_gene: TRBV12-3/TRBV12-4; d_gene: .; abundance: few; CDR3aa: CASSPIGGGETQYF; CDR3nt: TGTGCCAGCAGCCCTATAGGGGGAGGAGAGACCCAGTACTTC
j_gene: TRBJ2-7; v_gene: TRBV10-3; d_gene: .; abundance: .; CDR3aa: CASGRTPDEQYF; CDR3nt: TGTGCCTCAGGGCGAACCCCGGACGAGCAGTACTTC
j_gene: TRBJ2-5; v_gene: TRBV19; d_gene: .; abundance: few; CDR3aa: CASRVTGTPRETQYF; CDR3nt: TGTGCCAGTAGGGTGACGGGCACCCCTCGAGAGACCCAGTACTTC
j_gene: TRBJ1-2; v_gene: TRBV20-1; d_gene: TRBD1; abundance: few; CDR3aa: CSAVEGTGGSYGYTF; CDR3nt: TGCAGTGCTGTAGAGGGGACAGGTGGGTCCTATGGCTACACCTTC
j_gene: TRBJ2-6; v_gene: TRBV5-1; d_gene: .; abundance: few; CDR3aa: CASSPWRGWPNVLTF; CDR3nt: TGCGCCAGCAGCCCCTGGCGTGGGTGGCCCAACGTCCTGACTTTC
j_gene: TRBJ2-1; v_gene: TRBV13; d_gene: .; abundance: .; CDR3aa: CASSFNPLGNEQFF; CDR3nt: TGTGCCAGCAGCTTTAACCCCCTCGGGAATGAGCAGTTCTTC
j_gene: TRBJ2-1; v_gene: TRBV29-1; d_gene: .; abundance: few; CDR3aa: CSVEDRDRSYNEQFF; CDR3nt: TGCAGCGTTGAAGATAGGGATCGAAGCTACAATGAGCAGTTCTTC
j_gene: TRBJ1-5; v_gene: TRBV4-2; d_gene: .; abundance: .; CDR3aa: CASSHGQLNQPQHF; CDR3nt: TGTGCCAGCAGCCATGGACAGCTCAATCAGCCCCAGCATTTT
j_gene: TRBJ2-1; v_gene: TRBV20-1; d_gene: .; abundance: .; CDR3aa: CSAPTRGEQFF; CDR3nt: TGCAGTGCACCTACTAGGGGTGAGCAGTTCTTC
j_gene: TRBJ2-7; v_gene: TRBV5-6; d_gene: .; abundance: .; CDR3aa: CASTIGGSYEQYF; CDR3nt: TGTGCCAGCACCATAGGAGGGAGCTACGAGCAGTACTTC
j_gene: TRBJ2-1; v_gene: TRBV7-6; d_gene: .; abundance: once; CDR3aa: CASSLVRGRYNEQFF; CDR3nt: TGTGCCAGCAGCCTGGTCAGGGGAAGATACAATGAGCAGTTCTTC
j_gene: TRBJ1-1; v_gene: TRBV7-8; d_gene: .; abundance: many; CDR3aa: CASSLAHREEAFF; CDR3nt: TGTGCCAGCAGCTTAGCGCACAGGGAGGAAGCTTTCTTT
j_gene: TRBJ2-7; v_gene: TRBV7-9; d_gene: .; abundance: few; CDR3aa: CASSFPARGGRFYEQYF; CDR3nt: TGTGCCAGCAGCTTCCCCGCTCGTGGGGGGCGCTTCTACGAGCAGTACTTC
j_gene: TRBJ1-1; v_gene: TRBV29-1; d_gene: .; abundance: .; CDR3aa: CSASVDLNTEAFF; CDR3nt: TGCAGCGCCTCAGTAGACTTGAACACTGAAGCTTTCTTT
j_gene: TRBJ1-4; v_gene: TRBV4-2; d_gene: .; abundance: many; CDR3aa: CASSHLNEKLFF; CDR3nt: TGTGCCAGCAGCCACCTAAATGAAAAACTGTTTTTT
j_gene: TRBJ1-2; v_gene: TRBV19; d_gene: .; abundance: few; CDR3aa: CASSIEGTNYGYTF; CDR3nt: TGTGCCAGTAGTATAGAGGGCACAAACTATGGCTACACCTTC
j_gene: TRBJ2-3; v_gene: TRBV29-1; d_gene: .; abundance: .; CDR3aa: CSVDGYMGQDTDTQYF; CDR3nt: TGCAGCGTTGATGGATACATGGGCCAGGACACAGATACGCAGTATTTT
j_gene: TRBJ1-4; v_gene: TRBV28; d_gene: .; abundance: few; CDR3aa: CASSPWGANNEKLFF; CDR3nt: TGTGCCAGCAGTCCCTGGGGGGCAAATAATGAAAAACTGTTTTTT
j_gene: TRBJ1-2; v_gene: TRBV7-2; d_gene: TRBD1; abundance: many; CDR3aa: CASSSDRAGYGYTF; CDR3nt: TGTGCCAGCAGCTCGGACAGGGCGGGCTATGGCTACACCTTC
j_gene: TRBJ2-5; v_gene: TRBV7-9; d_gene: .; abundance: .; CDR3aa: CASSFFMDIQETQYF; CDR3nt: TGTGCCAGCAGCTTCTTCATGGACATCCAAGAGACCCAGTACTTC
j_gene: TRBJ2-2; v_gene: TRBV7-3; d_gene: .; abundance: .; CDR3aa: CASSPEQVLGTGELFF; CDR3nt: TGTGCCAGCAGCCCCGAACAGGTCTTGGGCACCGGGGAGCTGTTTTTT
j_gene: TRBJ1-2; v_gene: TRBV20-1; d_gene: .; abundance: few; CDR3aa: CSARSGQTVYGYTF; CDR3nt: TGCAGTGCTAGATCCGGCCAGACAGTCTATGGCTACACCTTC
j_gene: TRBJ2-3; v_gene: TRBV7-6; d_gene: TRBD2; abundance: many; CDR3aa: CASSVLAGGLTDTQYF; CDR3nt: TGTGCCAGCAGCGTGTTAGCGGGGGGACTCACAGATACGCAGTATTTT
j_gene: TRBJ2-1; v_gene: TRBV19; d_gene: TRBD1; abundance: many; CDR3aa: CASSRQGDEQFF; CDR3nt: TGTGCCAGTAGTAGACAGGGGGATGAGCAGTTCTTC
j_gene: TRBJ2-6; v_gene: TRBV7-9; d_gene: .; abundance: once; CDR3aa: CASSLAERPSSGANVLTF; CDR3nt: TGTGCCAGCAGCTTAGCGGAGAGGCCCTCGTCGGGGGCCAACGTCCTGACTTTC
j_gene: TRBJ1-2; v_gene: TRBV10-3; d_gene: .; abundance: .; CDR3aa: CAISEPGDGYTF; CDR3nt: TGTGCCATCAGTGAGCCAGGGGATGGCTACACCTTC
j_gene: TRBJ1-3; v_gene: TRBV6-5; d_gene: .; abundance: few; CDR3aa: CASSERGILNTIYF; CDR3nt: TGTGCCAGCAGTGAGCGGGGCATCTTAAACACCATATATTTT
j_gene: TRBJ1-2; v_gene: TRBV6-2/TRBV6-3; d_gene: TRBD1; abundance: few; CDR3aa: CASSYATGGLSNYGYTF; CDR3nt: TGTGCCAGCAGTTACGCTACAGGGGGCCTTTCTAACTATGGCTACACCTTC
j_gene: TRBJ1-1; v_gene: TRBV28; d_gene: .; abundance: many; CDR3aa: CASSLSLSSTEAFF; CDR3nt: TGTGCCAGCAGCCTCTCCCTCTCCTCAACTGAAGCTTTCTTT
j_gene: TRBJ2-5; v_gene: TRBV5-5; d_gene: .; abundance: .; CDR3aa: CASSLRVPETQYF; CDR3nt: TGTGCCAGCAGCTTGCGGGTCCCAGAGACCCAGTACTTC
j_gene: TRBJ2-6; v_gene: TRBV28; d_gene: .; abundance: many; CDR3aa: CASSLGRSGANVLTF; CDR3nt: TGTGCCAGCAGTTTAGGGCGGTCTGGGGCCAACGTCCTGACTTTC
j_gene: TRBJ2-1; v_gene: TRBV18; d_gene: .; abundance: few; CDR3aa: CASSPPPGALNNEQFF; CDR3nt: TGTGCCAGCTCACCACCCCCAGGGGCTCTAAACAATGAGCAGTTCTTC
j_gene: TRBJ2-2; v_gene: TRBV29-1; d_gene: .; abundance: few; CDR3aa: CSVVGQGGRIF; CDR3nt: TGCAGCGTTGTGGGACAGGGCGGGAGGATTTTT
j_gene: TRBJ1-1; v_gene: TRBV15; d_gene: .; abundance: .; CDR3aa: CATSRARAGRTPTEAFF; CDR3nt: TGTGCCACCAGCAGAGCCCGGGCAGGGAGGACGCCCACTGAAGCTTTCTTT
j_gene: TRBJ1-2; v_gene: TRBV7-9; d_gene: .; abundance: .; CDR3aa: CASSLAPISGYTF; CDR3nt: TGTGCCAGCAGCTTAGCCCCTATAAGTGGCTACACCTTC
j_gene: TRBJ1-1; v_gene: TRBV5-1; d_gene: TRBD1; abundance: many; CDR3aa: CASSPWDRGNTEAFF; CDR3nt: TGCGCCAGCAGCCCCTGGGACAGGGGAAACACTGAAGCTTTCTTT
j_gene: TRBJ1-1; v_gene: TRBV28; d_gene: TRBD1; abundance: many; CDR3aa: CASRQPQGFGTEAFF; CDR3nt: TGTGCCAGCAGGCAACCACAGGGGTTCGGGACTGAAGCTTTCTTT
j_gene: TRBJ2-2; v_gene: TRBV29-1; d_gene: .; abundance: few; CDR3aa: CSVYTGELFF; CDR3nt: TGCAGCGTTTACACCGGGGAGCTGTTTTTT
j_gene: TRBJ2-7; v_gene: TRBV7-6; d_gene: .; abundance: many; CDR3aa: CASSLGMGYEQYF; CDR3nt: TGTGCCAGCAGCTTAGGTATGGGCTACGAGCAGTACTTC
j_gene: TRBJ2-2; v_gene: TRBV7-2; d_gene: TRBD2; abundance: many; CDR3aa: CASSPRSWFAGGQTGELFF; CDR3nt: TGTGCCAGCAGCCCGCGCTCCTGGTTTGCGGGGGGGCAAACCGGGGAGCTGTTTTTT